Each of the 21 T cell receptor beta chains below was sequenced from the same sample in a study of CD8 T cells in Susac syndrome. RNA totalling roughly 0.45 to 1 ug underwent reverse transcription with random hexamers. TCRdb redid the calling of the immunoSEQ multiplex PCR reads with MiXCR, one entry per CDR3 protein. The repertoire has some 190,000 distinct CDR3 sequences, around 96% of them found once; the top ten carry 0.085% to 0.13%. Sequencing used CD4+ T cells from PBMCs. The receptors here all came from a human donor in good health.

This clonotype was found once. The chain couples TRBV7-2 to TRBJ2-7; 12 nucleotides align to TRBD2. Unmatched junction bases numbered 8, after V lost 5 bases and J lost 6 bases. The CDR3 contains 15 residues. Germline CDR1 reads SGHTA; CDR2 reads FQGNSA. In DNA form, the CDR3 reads TGTGCCAGCAGCCGCCGACTAGCGGGAGTTGTCGAGCAGTACTTC. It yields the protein CASSRRLAGVVEQYF.

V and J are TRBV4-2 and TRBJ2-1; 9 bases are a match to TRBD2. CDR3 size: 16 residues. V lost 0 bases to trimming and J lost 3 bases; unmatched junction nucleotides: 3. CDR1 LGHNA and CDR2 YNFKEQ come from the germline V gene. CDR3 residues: CASSQDLAGVYNEQFF. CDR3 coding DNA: TGTGCCAGCAGCCAAGATTTAGCGGGGGTCTACAATGAGCAGTTCTTC.

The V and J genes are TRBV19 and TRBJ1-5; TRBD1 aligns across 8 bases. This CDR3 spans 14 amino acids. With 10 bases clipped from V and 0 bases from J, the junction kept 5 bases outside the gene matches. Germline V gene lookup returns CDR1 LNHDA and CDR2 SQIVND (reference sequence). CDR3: CANSDRGSNQPQHF. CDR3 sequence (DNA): TGTGCCAATAGCGACAGGGGTAGCAATCAGCCCCAGCATTTT. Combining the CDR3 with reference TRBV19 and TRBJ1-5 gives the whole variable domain DGGITQSPKYLFRKEGQNVTLSCEQNLNHDAMYWYRQDPGQGLRLIYYSQIVNDFQKGDIAEGYSVSREKKESFPLTVTSAQKNPTAFYLCANSDRGSNQPQHFGDGTRLSIL.

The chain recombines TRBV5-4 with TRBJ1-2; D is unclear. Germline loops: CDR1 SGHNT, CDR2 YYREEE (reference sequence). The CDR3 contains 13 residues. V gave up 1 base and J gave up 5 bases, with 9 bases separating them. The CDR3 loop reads CASSLSTAYGYTF. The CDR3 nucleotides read TGTGCCAGCAGCTTGAGTACAGCATATGGCTACACCTTC.

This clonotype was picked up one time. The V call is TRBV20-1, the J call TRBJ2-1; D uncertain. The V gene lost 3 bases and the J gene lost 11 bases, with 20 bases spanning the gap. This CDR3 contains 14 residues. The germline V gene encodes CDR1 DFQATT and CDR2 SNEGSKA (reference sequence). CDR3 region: CSASTQSSTMKQFF. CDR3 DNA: TGCAGTGCTAGTACGCAGTCGTCTACAATGAAGCAGTTCTTC.

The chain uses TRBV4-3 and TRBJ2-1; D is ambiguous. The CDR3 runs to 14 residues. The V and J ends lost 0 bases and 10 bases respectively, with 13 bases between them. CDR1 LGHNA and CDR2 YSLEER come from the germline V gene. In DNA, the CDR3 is TGCGCCAGCAGCCAAGATCGGGCGGAGTACGAGCAGTTCTTC. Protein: CASSQDRAEYEQFF.

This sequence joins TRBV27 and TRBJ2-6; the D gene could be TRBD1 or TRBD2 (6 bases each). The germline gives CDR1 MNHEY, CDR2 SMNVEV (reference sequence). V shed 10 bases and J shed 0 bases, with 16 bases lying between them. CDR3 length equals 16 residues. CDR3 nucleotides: TGTGCCACCCAGACAGGACTAAGCTCTGGGGCCAACGTCCTGACTTTC. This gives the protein CATQTGLSSGANVLTF.

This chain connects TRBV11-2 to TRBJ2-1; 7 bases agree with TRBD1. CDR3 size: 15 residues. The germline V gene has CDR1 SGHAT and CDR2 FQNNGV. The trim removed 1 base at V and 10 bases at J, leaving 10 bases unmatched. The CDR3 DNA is TGTGCCAGCAGCTTAGTTGTAAGGGGGCAAGCGGAGCAGTTCTTC. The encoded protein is CASSLVVRGQAEQFF.

CDR3 in amino acids: CASSRGGLENEQFF. The CDR3 region has the DNA TGTGCCAGCAGCCGAGGGGGGCTTGAGAATGAGCAGTTCTTC. V gene TRBV6-2 or TRBV6-3 combines with J gene TRBJ2-1; D assignment may be TRBD1 or TRBD2 (6 bases each). The CDR3 spans 14 residues. CDR1 is MNHEY, CDR2 SVGEGT, per germline. V gave up 6 bases and J gave up 7 bases, with 16 bases separating them.

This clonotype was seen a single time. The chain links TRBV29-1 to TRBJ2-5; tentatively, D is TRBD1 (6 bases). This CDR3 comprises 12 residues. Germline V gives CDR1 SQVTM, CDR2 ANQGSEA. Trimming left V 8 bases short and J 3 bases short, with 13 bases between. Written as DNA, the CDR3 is TGCAGCTCCAGGGGATATGAAGAGACCCAGTACTTC. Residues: CSSRGYEETQYF.

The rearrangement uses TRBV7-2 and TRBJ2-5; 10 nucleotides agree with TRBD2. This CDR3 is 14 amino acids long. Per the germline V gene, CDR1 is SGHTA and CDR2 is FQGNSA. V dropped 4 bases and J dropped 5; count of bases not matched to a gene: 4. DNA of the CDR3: TGTGCCAGCAGCTCCAGCGGGAGGGCGGAGACCCAGTACTTC. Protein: CASSSSGRAETQYF.

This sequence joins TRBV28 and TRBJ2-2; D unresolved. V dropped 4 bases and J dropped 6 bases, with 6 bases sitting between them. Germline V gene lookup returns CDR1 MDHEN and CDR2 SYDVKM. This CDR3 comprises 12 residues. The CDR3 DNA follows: TGTGCCAGCAGTTCACAGCCCGGGGAGCTGTTTTTT. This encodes CASSSQPGELFF. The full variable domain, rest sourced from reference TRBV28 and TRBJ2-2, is DVKVTQSSRYLVKRTGEKVFLECVQDMDHENMFWYRQDPGLGLRLIYFSYDVKMKEKGDIPEGYSVSREKKERFSLILESASTNQTSMYLCASSSQPGELFFGEGSRLTVL.

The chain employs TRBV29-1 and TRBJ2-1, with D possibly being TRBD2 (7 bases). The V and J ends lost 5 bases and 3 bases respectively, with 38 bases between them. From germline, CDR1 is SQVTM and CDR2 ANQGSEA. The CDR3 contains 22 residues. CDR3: CSVMGHSSVTARTLAVYNEQFF. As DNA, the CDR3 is TGCAGCGTTATGGGACACTCCTCAGTAACGGCACGGACTCTAGCGGTCTACAATGAGCAGTTCTTC.

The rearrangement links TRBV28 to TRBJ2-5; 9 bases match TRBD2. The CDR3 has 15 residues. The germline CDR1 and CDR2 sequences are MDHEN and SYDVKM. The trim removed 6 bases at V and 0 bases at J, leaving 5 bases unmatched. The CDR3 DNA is TGTGCCAGCAGAGCGGGAGGTTTTTACCAAGAGACCCAGTACTTC. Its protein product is CASRAGGFYQETQYF.

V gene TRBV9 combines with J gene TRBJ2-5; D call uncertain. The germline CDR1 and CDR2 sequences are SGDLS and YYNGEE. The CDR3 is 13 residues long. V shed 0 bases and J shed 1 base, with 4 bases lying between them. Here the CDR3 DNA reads TGTGCCAGCAGCGTAGATTTCCAAGAGACCCAGTACTTC. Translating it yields CASSVDFQETQYF.

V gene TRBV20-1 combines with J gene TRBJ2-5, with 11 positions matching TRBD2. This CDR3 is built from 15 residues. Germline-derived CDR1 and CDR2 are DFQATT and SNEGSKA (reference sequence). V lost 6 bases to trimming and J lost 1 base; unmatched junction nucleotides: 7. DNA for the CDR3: TGCAGTGCCCCGACTAGCGGGATTTCCCAAGAGACCCAGTACTTC. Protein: CSAPTSGISQETQYF.

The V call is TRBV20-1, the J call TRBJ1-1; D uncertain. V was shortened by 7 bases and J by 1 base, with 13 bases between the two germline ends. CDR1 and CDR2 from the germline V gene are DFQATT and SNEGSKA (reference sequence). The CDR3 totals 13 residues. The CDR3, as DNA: TGCAGTGTGGAACGGCGACAGAACACTGAAGCTTTCTTT. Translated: CSVERRQNTEAFF.

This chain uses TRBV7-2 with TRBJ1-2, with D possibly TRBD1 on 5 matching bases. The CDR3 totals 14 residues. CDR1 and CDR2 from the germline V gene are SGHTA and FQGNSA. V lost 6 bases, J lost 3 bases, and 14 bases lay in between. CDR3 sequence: CASSLRGAYYGYTF. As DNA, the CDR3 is TGTGCCAGCAGTTTACGAGGGGCGTACTATGGCTACACCTTC.

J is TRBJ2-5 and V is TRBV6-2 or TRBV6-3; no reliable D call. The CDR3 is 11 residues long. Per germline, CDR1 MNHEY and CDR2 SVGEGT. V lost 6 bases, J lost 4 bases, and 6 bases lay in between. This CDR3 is CASSNGETQYF. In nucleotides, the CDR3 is TGTGCCAGCAGCAACGGAGAGACCCAGTACTTC.

The CDR3 region is CATSEETQYF. As DNA, the CDR3 is TGTGCCACGTCCGAAGAGACCCAGTACTTC. The chain is built from TRBV6-6 and TRBJ2-5; D remains unclear. Between the trimmed V and J ends, which lost 10 bases and 3 bases, there was a span of 6 bases. The CDR3 sequence is 10 residues long. Germline V lookup: CDR1 MNHNY, CDR2 SVGAGI (reference sequence).

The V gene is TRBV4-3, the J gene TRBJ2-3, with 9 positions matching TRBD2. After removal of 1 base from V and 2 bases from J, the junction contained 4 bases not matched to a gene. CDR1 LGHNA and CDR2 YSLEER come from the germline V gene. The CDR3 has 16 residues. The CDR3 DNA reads TGCGCCAGCAGCCAAGGCAGCGGGAGGAACACAGATACGCAGTATTTT. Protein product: CASSQGSGRNTDTQYF.